This T cell receptor beta chain originates from a study of blood T cell repertoires in COVID-19. Study-level background: Sites in the United States, Italy and Spain provided acute and convalescent COVID-19 samples. Sources were T cells, B-cell-depleted T cells, or PBMCs; the material itself was cDNA or gDNA.

The germline V gene encodes CDR1 SGHNT and CDR2 YENEEA. Trimming pared 5 bases from V and 1 base from J, leaving 26 bases between. CDR3 size: 20 residues. TCRdb's copy holds only in-frame clones and misses some; the assay was immunoSEQ multiplex PCR. The table records under 250,000 clones, around 88% of them present only once. The clonotype was recovered from a man aged 40-50 years with active or convalescent COVID-19. The sequencing sample was made of peripheral blood. The gene calls are TRBV11-3 and TRBJ2-2, with D perhaps matching TRBD1 (6 bases). CDR3 DNA: TGTGCCAGCAGCCCCAGAGGTCTGGGGGCTCTCTCCAGGAACACCGGGGAGCTGTTTTTT. It translates to CASSPRGLGALSRNTGELFF.